These T cell receptor beta chains were read from a single sample in a study of control samples from healthy donors and cancer patients. Produced via immunoSEQ multiplex PCR; TCRdb's table is partial and in-frame only. Of around 230,000 clones in the sample, just under 95% were seen once. The sequencing sample was made of blood. The receptors stem from a man between 50 and 59 years old in good health. Both conserved end residues are part of each CDR3. Fields, in order: J gene, V gene, clone size, CDR3 protein. Clone size is given for some rows only: seen once, a few or many times, or a class if the clone is expanded.

TRBJ1-1 TRBV27 once CASTEGGGRLTEAFF
TRBJ1-2 TRBV7-9 - CASSYRQYGYTF
TRBJ1-4 TRBV6-4 - CASSEAGGNEKLFF
TRBJ2-3 TRBV9 - CASSVRTITDTQYF
TRBJ1-2 TRBV18 once CASSPSQGIYGYTF
TRBJ2-2 TRBV4-2 - CASSQESGQGGTGELFF
TRBJ2-1 TRBV5-1 - CASSPTSGSYNEQFF
TRBJ1-4 TRBV7-2 - CASSFLGQGNEKLFF
TRBJ1-2 TRBV7-2 - CASSLSQGMTGGYTF
TRBJ1-4 TRBV28 - CASSPVQGAIGEKLFF
TRBJ2-2 TRBV6-4 - CASKSREYTGELFF
TRBJ2-4 TRBV25-1 - CASSESPVGLAKNIQYF
TRBJ2-3 TRBV28 once CASKGGGYTDTQYF
TRBJ2-1 TRBV19 once CASSIGAGGYNEQFF
TRBJ1-4 TRBV19 once CASSIDREGHEKLFF
TRBJ1-5 TRBV4-1 - CASSQDGQAHQPQHF
TRBJ1-1 TRBV11-2 - CASSLLTGMGTEAFF
TRBJ1-1 TRBV19 once CASTLRSPMNTEAFF
TRBJ2-2 TRBV24-1 - CATSDTGTRAPDTGELFF
TRBJ1-5 TRBV5-6 - CASSPRDREDQPQHF
TRBJ1-3 TRBV19 - CATKDRTSGNTIYF
TRBJ2-4 TRBV7-9 once CASSLVGDIQYF
TRBJ2-7 TRBV10-1 - CASSRDRRYEQYF
TRBJ1-2 TRBV12-3/TRBV12-4 once CASSFEGRSGYTF
TRBJ2-2 TRBV9 - CASSTGARDTGELFF
TRBJ1-1 TRBV18 - CASSPPVRNTEAFF
TRBJ2-3 TRBV15 - CATSSGGAADTQYF
TRBJ2-1 TRBV4-2 - CASSHPSYNEQFF
TRBJ1-1 TRBV28 - CASMSSGGMNTEAFF
TRBJ2-5 TRBV7-2 once CASSAPGLARETQYF
TRBJ1-6 TRBV7-2 - CARDRPPNSSPLHF
TRBJ2-3 TRBV9 - CASSETNTQYF
TRBJ1-6 TRBV19 - CASRERAYNSPLHF
TRBJ2-3 TRBV7-6 - CASSSRPGQGSDTQYF
TRBJ1-1 TRBV5-4 - CASSSGVLTEAFF
TRBJ1-2 TRBV19 - CASSIGYREYGYTF
TRBJ1-2 TRBV28 - CASSDTGTGRTVGYTF
TRBJ1-3 TRBV3-1/TRBV3-2 - CASRHTAISGNTIYF
TRBJ1-2 TRBV6-5 - CASNTPQGNYGYTF
TRBJ2-7 TRBV11-1 - CASSLARSYEQYF
TRBJ1-3 TRBV6-5 - CASSYSSGTTGNTIYF
TRBJ2-2 TRBV7-2 - CASRPAGTGRTGELFF
TRBJ2-2 TRBV25-1 - CASRPTGTFTGELFF
TRBJ2-1 TRBV4-3 once CASSQDPQGALYNEQFF
TRBJ1-5 TRBV27 - CASSSRGQVINQPQHF
TRBJ2-5 TRBV2 - CASRGEVETQYF
TRBJ2-7 TRBV6-5 - CASSPHRESYEQYF
TRBJ2-3 TRBV27 - CASSHPDSTDTQYF
TRBJ2-7 TRBV18 - CASSPPMVLRFYF
TRBJ1-2 TRBV10-3 - CAISDGFYGYTF